This passage covers 29 T cell receptor beta chains from one sample sequenced in a study of shared clonotypes between healthy human individuals. Libraries were prepared by immunoSEQ multiplex PCR; TCRdb keeps only in-frame clonotypes and omits some of them. The sample includes more than 1 million clones, 75% to 80% of them seen just once. Sequencing input: memory CD4+ T cells from PBMCs. Subset: CD45RA-negative fraction. These TCRs come from a man aged 18 to 30 in good health. Some clones in this sample may be carry-over from other donors' samples.

Comments on this clone: Other nucleotide sequences from this sample produce the same CDR3. The rearrangement uses TRBV28 and TRBJ1-5, with D unclear. Germline V gene lookup returns CDR1 MDHEN and CDR2 SYDVKM. The CDR3 sequence is 13 residues long. Trimming left V 3 bases short and J 1 base short, with 4 bases between. For the CDR3, the DNA is TGTGCCAGCAGTTTGGACAGCAATCAGCCCCAGCATTTT. Its protein is CASSLDSNQPQHF.

The count of this clone is one. Other DNA sequences in this specimen translate into the identical CDR3. This rearrangement joins TRBV18 to TRBJ1-4; D gene ambiguous. V gave up 3 bases and J gave up 8 bases, with 10 bases separating them. The CDR3 covers 13 residues. CDR1 is KGHSH and CDR2 is LQKENI in the germline V gene. DNA of the CDR3: TGTGCCAGCTCACCCGGTCCGGGGGAAAAACTGTTTTTT. Its protein product is CASSPGPGEKLFF. The whole variable domain, remainder taken from reference TRBV18 and TRBJ1-4, is NAGVMQNPRHLVRRRGQEARLRCSPMKGHSHVYWYRQLPEEGLKFMVYLQKENIIDESGMPKERFSAEFPKEGPSILRIQQVVRGDSAAYFCASSPGPGEKLFFGSGTQLSVL.

The gene calls are TRBV28 and TRBJ2-3, with D possibly TRBD2 on 6 matching bases. CDR3 length: 17 amino acids. V lost 5 bases and J lost 4, with 22 bases in between. From germline, CDR1 is MDHEN and CDR2 SYDVKM. CDR3 amino acids: CASSPSQGGVGADTQYF. CDR3 DNA sequence: TGTGCCAGCAGTCCTTCCCAGGGCGGGGTTGGAGCAGATACGCAGTATTTT. Drawing the rest from reference TRBV28 and TRBJ2-3, the complete variable domain is DVKVTQSSRYLVKRTGEKVFLECVQDMDHENMFWYRQDPGLGLRLIYFSYDVKMKEKGDIPEGYSVSREKKERFSLILESASTNQTSMYLCASSPSQGGVGADTQYFGPGTRLTVL.

J is TRBJ1-5 and V is TRBV15, with D unresolved. V lost 1 base, J lost 0 bases, and 16 bases lay in between. CDR1 and CDR2 (germline): LNHNV, YYDKDF (reference sequence). The CDR3 has 18 residues. The CDR3 is CATSRAPDWGYSNQPQHF. DNA for the CDR3: TGTGCCACCAGCAGAGCCCCTGACTGGGGATATAGCAATCAGCCCCAGCATTTT.

The chain has TRBV4-1 and TRBJ2-7; D perhaps matches TRBD2 (5 bases). Per germline, CDR1 MGHRA and CDR2 YSYEKL. The CDR3 contains 15 residues. Trimming left V 1 base short and J 10 bases short, with 20 bases between. The CDR3 sequence is CASSQGYGGQTIQYF. The CDR3 bases are TGCGCCAGCAGCCAAGGGTATGGTGGTCAGACTATCCAGTACTTC.

This clone was seen more than once but under ten times. The chain combines TRBV18 with TRBJ1-1; D is uncertain. The CDR3 has 12 amino acids. Trimming left V 6 bases short and J 9 bases short, with 14 bases between. Germline V gene lookup returns CDR1 KGHSH and CDR2 LQKENI. The CDR3 DNA reads as TGTGCCAGCTCCCCCTCCGGGTCTAAAGCTTTCTTT. Its protein is CASSPSGSKAFF.

The genes are TRBV28 and TRBJ2-3, with TRBD2 identical over 8 bases. The CDR3 totals 16 residues. V lost 3 bases to trimming and J lost 4 bases; unmatched junction nucleotides: 9. Per the germline V gene, CDR1 is MDHEN and CDR2 is SYDVKM. This CDR3 is CASSFPGRALADTQYF. CDR3 in DNA: TGTGCCAGCAGTTTTCCCGGGAGGGCCCTCGCAGATACGCAGTATTTT.

Note on this clone: Additional DNA sequences in this sample encode the identical CDR3. V is TRBV28 and J is TRBJ2-7; a weak D match, TRBD2 (7 bases). The V end was cut by 3 bases, the J end by 2 bases, with 14 bases between. The CDR3 is 15 residues long. The germline gives CDR1 MDHEN, CDR2 SYDVKM. In DNA, the CDR3 is TGTGCCAGCAGTTTTGGCGGGGGCCCAACCTACGAGCAGTACTTC. It translates to CASSFGGGPTYEQYF. The full variable domain, in which reference TRBV28 and TRBJ2-7 provide the parts outside the CDR3, is DVKVTQSSRYLVKRTGEKVFLECVQDMDHENMFWYRQDPGLGLRLIYFSYDVKMKEKGDIPEGYSVSREKKERFSLILESASTNQTSMYLCASSFGGGPTYEQYFGPGTRLTVT.

This clone was picked up a small number of times. The genes are TRBV4-1 and TRBJ1-4; no firm D call. Germline V lookup: CDR1 MGHRA, CDR2 YSYEKL. This CDR3 comprises 16 residues. Trimming took 1 base from V and 8 from J, leaving 17 bases between them. CDR3 sequence (DNA): TGCGCCAGCAGCCAAGTTGGAGTAGTCTGGTCCGAAAAACTGTTTTTT. Protein sequence: CASSQVGVVWSEKLFF.

The chain links TRBV4-1 to TRBJ1-5; 12 bases agree with TRBD1. V dropped 4 bases and J dropped 8; count of bases not matched to a gene: 6. CDR1 and CDR2 from the germline V gene are MGHRA and YSYEKL. This CDR3 is 15 amino acids long. This CDR3 reads CASSRGTGGAEPQHF. CDR3 coding DNA: TGCGCCAGCAGCCGCGGGACAGGGGGCGCGGAGCCCCAGCATTTT.

This clone has just one count. The chain carries TRBV18 and TRBJ1-2; D might be TRBD1 (6 bases). Trimming removed 0 bases at V and 8 bases at J, with 22 bases between. This CDR3 spans 17 amino acids. Germline V gene sequence: CDR1 KGHSH, CDR2 LQKENI. This CDR3 is CASSPPSVQGPAGGYTF. The CDR3 nucleotides read TGTGCCAGCTCACCACCGAGTGTCCAGGGGCCGGCAGGGGGCTACACCTTC.

The rearrangement links TRBV5-1 to TRBJ1-3; 8 nucleotides agree with TRBD1. Germline V gene lookup returns CDR1 SGHRS and CDR2 YFSETQ. This CDR3 contains 16 residues. With 4 bases clipped from V and 0 bases from J, the junction kept 6 bases outside the gene matches. CDR3 sequence: CASSLEGQVSGNTIYF. In DNA, the CDR3 is TGCGCCAGCAGCCTGGAGGGACAGGTCTCTGGAAACACCATATATTTT.

This chain uses TRBV5-1 with TRBJ2-1, with 13 bases identical to TRBD2. The CDR3 covers 17 residues. The junction had 11 bases not matched to a gene; V was cut back by 2 bases and J by 9 bases. CDR1 and CDR2 (germline): SGHRS, YFSETQ. The CDR3 DNA follows: TGCGCCAGCAGCTTTACTACGGGACTAGCGGGAACGGCTGAGCAGTTCTTC. It translates to CASSFTTGLAGTAEQFF. Using reference TRBV5-1 and TRBJ2-1 for the parts outside the CDR3, the full variable domain is KAGVTQTPRYLIKTRGQQVTLSCSPISGHRSVSWYQQTPGQGLQFLFEYFSETQRNKGNFPGRFSGRQFSNSRSEMNVSTLELGDSALYLCASSFTTGLAGTAEQFFGPGTRLTVL.

This rearrangement joins TRBV7-2 to TRBJ2-5, with D possibly matching TRBD1 (5 bases). CDR1 is SGHTA and CDR2 is FQGNSA in the germline V gene. The CDR3 totals 11 residues. Trimming removed 10 bases at V and 5 bases at J, with 11 bases between. The CDR3 DNA reads as TGTGCCACGAAGGGGTACGAGACCCAGTACTTC. Its protein is CATKGYETQYF.

The chain is built from TRBV27 and TRBJ2-7; no clear D. Trimming pared 5 bases from V and 7 bases from J, leaving 15 bases between. The CDR3 extends over 13 amino acids. CDR1 MNHEY and CDR2 SMNVEV come from the germline V gene (reference sequence). CDR3 sequence (DNA): TGTGCCAGCAGTCCACTGACCGATGGGGAGCAGTACTTC. Protein sequence: CASSPLTDGEQYF.

This clone was recorded many times. The chain combines TRBV6-5 with TRBJ1-4, with D hard to call. Germline assignment: CDR1 MNHEY and CDR2 SVGAGI. The CDR3 has 14 residues. Between the trimmed V and J ends, which lost 4 bases and 4 bases, there was a span of 10 bases. The CDR3 is CASSSSSNNEKLFF. The CDR3 DNA reads TGTGCCAGCAGTTCTAGCAGCAATAATGAAAAACTGTTTTTT.

The J gene is TRBJ2-7, the V gene TRBV10-3; tentatively, D is TRBD2 (5 bases). Germline V gives CDR1 ENHRY, CDR2 SYGVKD. Between the trimmed V and J ends, which lost 6 bases and 9 bases, there was a span of 15 bases. This CDR3 is 12 amino acids long. The CDR3 reads CAISGISGMQYF. The CDR3 DNA follows: TGTGCCATCAGCGGGATATCTGGGATGCAGTACTTC.

Comment on this clone: Other nucleotide sequences in the sample specify the same CDR3. The chain is built from TRBV5-1 and TRBJ2-2, with TRBD1 matching over 7 bases. The germline gives CDR1 SGHRS, CDR2 YFSETQ. V was pared by 4 bases and J by 4 bases, with 7 bases of the junction left unmatched. This CDR3 spans 15 amino acids. For the CDR3, the DNA is TGCGCCAGCAGCCTGGGGCCAGGGGGCACCGGGGAGCTGTTTTTT. It specifies CASSLGPGGTGELFF.

V gene TRBV11-2 combines with J gene TRBJ1-2; D is undetermined. This CDR3 spans 14 amino acids. The ends were cut back, 0 bases at V and 4 bases at J, with 9 bases in the middle. The germline gives CDR1 SGHAT, CDR2 FQNNGV. The CDR3: CASSLDLQTYGYTF. CDR3 bases: TGTGCCAGCAGCTTAGATCTACAGACCTATGGCTACACCTTC.

This clone was observed a single time. The chain couples TRBV6-1 to TRBJ2-7; the D gene is possibly TRBD2 (5 bases). The V gene's germline CDR1 is MNHNS and CDR2 SASEGT. The CDR3 contains 13 residues. V lost 7 bases, J lost 2 bases, and 12 bases lay in between. DNA for the CDR3: TGTGCCAGCACAACGGGAAACACCTACGAGCAGTACTTC. Translation gives CASTTGNTYEQYF.

This sequence joins TRBV28 and TRBJ2-2, with D perhaps TRBD2 (6 bases). Trimming took off 7 bases at V and 5 bases at J, with 17 bases between the two ends. This CDR3 contains 15 residues. Germline V CDR1 and CDR2: MDHEN, SYDVKM. The CDR3 sequence: CASTVIGEDTGELFF. The DNA for the CDR3 is TGTGCCAGCACCGTTATCGGGGAGGATACCGGGGAGCTGTTTTTT.

The V call is TRBV7-9, the J call TRBJ1-3, with TRBD1 matching 7 bases. Germline V gene lookup returns CDR1 SEHNR and CDR2 FQNEAQ (reference sequence). V trimming: 5 bases; J trimming: 0 bases; junction bases outside the gene matches: 4. The CDR3 covers 15 residues. The DNA of the CDR3 is TGTGCCAGCAGCCTAGACAGGGCCTCTGGAAACACCATATATTTT. Translated, it gives CASSLDRASGNTIYF.

The J gene is TRBJ2-3, the V gene TRBV7-8; 9 bases are shared with TRBD2. Germline trimming cut 4 bases from V and 6 bases from J; bases unmatched to any gene: 8. This CDR3 region has 15 residues. Germline V gives CDR1 SGHVS, CDR2 FQNEAQ. The CDR3 reads CASSSIAGAPDTQYF. The CDR3 DNA is TGTGCCAGCAGCTCAATAGCGGGAGCTCCTGATACGCAGTATTTT.

The chain couples TRBV2 to TRBJ2-3; D unclear. Germline CDR1 is SNHLY and CDR2 is FYNNEI. The CDR3 covers 13 residues. With 6 bases removed from V and 5 bases from J, the gap between germline ends came to 12 bases. Written as DNA, the CDR3 is TGTGCCAGCAGCCGAAGCATTGGAGATACGCAGTATTTT. This encodes CASSRSIGDTQYF.

The sample holds a few counts of this clone. The J gene is TRBJ1-5, the V gene TRBV28, with D possibly TRBD1 on 6 matching bases. There are 16 residues in the CDR3. Germline CDR1 MDHEN, CDR2 SYDVKM. Trimming stripped 2 bases from V and 0 bases from J, with 11 bases between. CDR3 DNA sequence: TGTGCCAGCAGTTTAAGGACAGTTTATAGCAATCAGCCCCAGCATTTT. This sequence encodes CASSLRTVYSNQPQHF.

The chain recombines TRBV11-2 with TRBJ2-3; D gene unclear. Between the trimmed V and J ends, which lost 2 bases and 4 bases, there was a span of 16 bases. The CDR3 length is 16 residues. CDR1 and CDR2 (germline): SGHAT, FQNNGV. The CDR3 sequence: CASSLKNNRGPDTQYF. The CDR3 nucleotides are TGTGCCAGCAGCTTAAAAAACAACCGAGGCCCAGATACGCAGTATTTT.

As to this clone: Additional DNA sequences in this sample encode the identical CDR3. The chain couples TRBV2 to TRBJ1-1, with D unclear. This CDR3 has 13 residues. Germline CDR1 reads SNHLY; CDR2 reads FYNNEI. V was cut by 7 bases and J by 1 base, with 10 bases left in between. The CDR3, as DNA: TGTGCCAGCACCCTAACAGAGAACACTGAAGCTTTCTTT. It encodes CASTLTENTEAFF.

The V gene is TRBV2, the J gene TRBJ1-4; TRBD1 is a possible D gene (5 bases). Trimming cost V 5 bases and J 6 bases, with 16 bases left between them. There are 15 residues in the CDR3. Germline values: CDR1 SNHLY, CDR2 FYNNEI. In DNA, the CDR3 is TGTGCCAGCAGTCCTCTAGGGGCAGGGTATGAAAAACTGTTTTTT. Translating gives CASSPLGAGYEKLFF.

The chain recombines TRBV19 with TRBJ2-5; tentative D call: TRBD2 (5 bases). The CDR3 has 15 amino acids. Germline lookup yields CDR1 LNHDA and CDR2 SQIVND (reference sequence). With 4 bases removed from V and 4 bases from J, the gap between germline ends came to 16 bases. Here the CDR3 DNA reads TGTGCCAGTAGTAGTGTGTCTTCTGGGAGAGAGACCCAGTACTTC. This gives the protein CASSSVSSGRETQYF.